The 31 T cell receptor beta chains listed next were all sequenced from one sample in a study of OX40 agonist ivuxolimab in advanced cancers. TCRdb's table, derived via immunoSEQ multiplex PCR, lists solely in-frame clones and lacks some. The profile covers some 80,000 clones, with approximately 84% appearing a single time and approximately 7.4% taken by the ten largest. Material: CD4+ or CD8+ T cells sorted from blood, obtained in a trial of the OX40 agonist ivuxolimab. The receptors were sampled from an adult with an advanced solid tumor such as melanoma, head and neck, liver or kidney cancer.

The chain's CDR3 is CASSEPGGRGGNTIYF. The CDR3 DNA sequence: TGTGCCAGCAGTGAACCCGGGGGGAGAGGAGGAAACACCATATATTTT. The chain carries TRBV2 and TRBJ1-3; tentatively, D is TRBD1 (5 bases). V was clipped by 2 bases and J by 4 bases, with 15 bases between them. The CDR3 consists of 16 residues. Germline lookup yields CDR1 SNHLY and CDR2 FYNNEI.

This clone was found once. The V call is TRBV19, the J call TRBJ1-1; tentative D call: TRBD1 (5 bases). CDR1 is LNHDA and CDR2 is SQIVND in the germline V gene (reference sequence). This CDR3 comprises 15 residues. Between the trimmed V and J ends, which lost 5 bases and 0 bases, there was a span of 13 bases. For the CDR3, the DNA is TGTGCCAGTAGTGAACAGGCTGCGATGAACACTGAAGCTTTCTTT. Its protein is CASSEQAAMNTEAFF.

The CDR3, as DNA: TGTGCCAGCAGTCCTTTTGGGAGCGGGGGTGGGCCGTACAATGAGCAGTTCTTC. Residues: CASSPFGSGGGPYNEQFF. This chain connects TRBV27 to TRBJ2-1; the match to TRBD2 covers 8 bases. Germline CDR1 and CDR2: MNHEY and SMNVEV (reference sequence). CDR3 length: 18 residues. V shed 5 bases and J 4 bases; nucleotides not matched to a gene: 16.

DNA of the CDR3: TGTGCCAGCAGCTTAAATCCGGCCGGGGAGCTGTTTTTT. Amino acid sequence: CASSLNPAGELFF. J is TRBJ2-2 and V is TRBV7-3; D uncertain. V gave up 1 base and J gave up 6 bases, with 6 bases separating them. Germline CDR1 and CDR2: SGHTA and FQGTGA. This CDR3 contains 13 residues.

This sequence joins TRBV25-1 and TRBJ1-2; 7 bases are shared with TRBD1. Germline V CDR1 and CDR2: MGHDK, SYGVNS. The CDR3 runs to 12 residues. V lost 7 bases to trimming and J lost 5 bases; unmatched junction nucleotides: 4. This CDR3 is CASTGGRYGYTF. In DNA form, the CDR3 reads TGTGCCAGCACAGGGGGTAGGTATGGCTACACCTTC.

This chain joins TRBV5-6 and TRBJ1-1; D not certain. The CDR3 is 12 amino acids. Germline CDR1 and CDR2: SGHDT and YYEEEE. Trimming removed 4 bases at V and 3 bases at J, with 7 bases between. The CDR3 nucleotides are TGTGCCAGCAGCCGCGGGGACACTGAAGCTTTCTTT. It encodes CASSRGDTEAFF.

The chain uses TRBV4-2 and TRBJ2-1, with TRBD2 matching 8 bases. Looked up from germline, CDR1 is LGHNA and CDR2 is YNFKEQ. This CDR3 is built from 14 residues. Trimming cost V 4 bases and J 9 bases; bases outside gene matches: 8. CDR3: CASSPGGADGEQFF. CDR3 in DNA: TGTGCCAGCAGCCCGGGGGGGGCCGACGGTGAGCAGTTCTTC.

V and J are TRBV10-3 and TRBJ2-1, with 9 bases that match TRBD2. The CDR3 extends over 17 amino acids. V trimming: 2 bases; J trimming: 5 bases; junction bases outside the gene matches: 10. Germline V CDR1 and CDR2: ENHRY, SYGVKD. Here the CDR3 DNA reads TGTGCCATCAGTGAGATAGGCGCGGGAGGGCTTAACAATGAGCAGTTCTTC. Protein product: CAISEIGAGGLNNEQFF.

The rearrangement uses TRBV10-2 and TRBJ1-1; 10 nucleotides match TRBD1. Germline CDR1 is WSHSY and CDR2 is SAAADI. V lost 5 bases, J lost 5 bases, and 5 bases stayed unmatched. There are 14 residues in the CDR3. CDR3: CASSRQGAGTEAFF. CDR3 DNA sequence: TGCGCCAGCAGTCGACAGGGGGCCGGAACTGAAGCTTTCTTT.

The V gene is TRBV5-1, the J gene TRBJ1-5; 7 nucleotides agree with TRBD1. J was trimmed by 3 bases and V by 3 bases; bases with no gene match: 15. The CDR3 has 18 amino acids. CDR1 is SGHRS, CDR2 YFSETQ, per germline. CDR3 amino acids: CASSCQNRGPSYNQPQHF. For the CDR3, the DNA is TGCGCCAGCAGCTGTCAAAACAGGGGACCCTCTTACAATCAGCCCCAGCATTTT.

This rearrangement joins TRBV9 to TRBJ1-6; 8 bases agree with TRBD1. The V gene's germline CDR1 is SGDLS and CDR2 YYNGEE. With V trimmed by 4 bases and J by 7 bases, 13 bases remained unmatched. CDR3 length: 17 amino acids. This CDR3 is CASSPRSTGGENSPLHF. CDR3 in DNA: TGTGCCAGCAGCCCAAGATCCACAGGGGGAGAGAATTCACCCCTCCACTTT.

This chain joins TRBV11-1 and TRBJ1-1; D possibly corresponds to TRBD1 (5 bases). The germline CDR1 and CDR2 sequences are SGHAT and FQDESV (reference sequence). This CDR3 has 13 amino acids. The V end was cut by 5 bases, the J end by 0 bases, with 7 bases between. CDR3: CASSGAVNTEAFF. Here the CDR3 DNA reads TGTGCCAGCAGCGGGGCGGTGAACACTGAAGCTTTCTTT.

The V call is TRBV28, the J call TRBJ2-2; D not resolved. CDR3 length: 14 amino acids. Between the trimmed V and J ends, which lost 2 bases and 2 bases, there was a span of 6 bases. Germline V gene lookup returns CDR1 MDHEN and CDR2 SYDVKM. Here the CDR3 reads CASSLRYNTGELFF. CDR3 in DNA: TGTGCCAGCAGTTTACGGTATAACACCGGGGAGCTGTTTTTT.

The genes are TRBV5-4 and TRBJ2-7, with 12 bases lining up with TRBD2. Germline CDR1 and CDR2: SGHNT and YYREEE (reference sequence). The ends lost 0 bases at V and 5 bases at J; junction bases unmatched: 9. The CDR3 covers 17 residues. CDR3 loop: CASSLASTSGSTNEQYF. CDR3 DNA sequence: TGTGCCAGCAGCTTGGCCTCGACTAGCGGGAGTACCAACGAGCAGTACTTC.

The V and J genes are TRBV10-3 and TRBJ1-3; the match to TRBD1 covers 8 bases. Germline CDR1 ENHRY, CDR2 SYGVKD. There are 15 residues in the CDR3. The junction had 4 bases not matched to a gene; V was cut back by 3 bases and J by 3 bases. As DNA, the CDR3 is TGTGCCATCAGTGAAGGACAGGGTGGTGGAAACACCATATATTTT. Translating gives CAISEGQGGGNTIYF.

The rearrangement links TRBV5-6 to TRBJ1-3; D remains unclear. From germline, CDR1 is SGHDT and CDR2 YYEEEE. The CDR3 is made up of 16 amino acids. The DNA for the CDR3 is TGTGCAGCAGCTTTGCGGGTAGTCAGCTCTGGAAACACCATATATTTT. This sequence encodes CAAALRVVSSGNTIYF.

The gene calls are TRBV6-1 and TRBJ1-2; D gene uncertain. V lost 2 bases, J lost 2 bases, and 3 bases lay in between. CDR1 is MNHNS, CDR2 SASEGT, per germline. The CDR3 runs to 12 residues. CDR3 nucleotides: TGTGCCAGCAGTGAACAGAACTATGGCTACACCTTC. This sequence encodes CASSEQNYGYTF.

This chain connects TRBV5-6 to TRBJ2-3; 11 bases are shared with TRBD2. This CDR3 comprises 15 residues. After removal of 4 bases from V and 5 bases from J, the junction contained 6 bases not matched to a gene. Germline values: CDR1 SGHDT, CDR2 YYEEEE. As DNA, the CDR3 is TGTGCCAGCAGCCCTAGCGGGAGGAAGGTAGATACGCAGTATTTT. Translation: CASSPSGRKVDTQYF.

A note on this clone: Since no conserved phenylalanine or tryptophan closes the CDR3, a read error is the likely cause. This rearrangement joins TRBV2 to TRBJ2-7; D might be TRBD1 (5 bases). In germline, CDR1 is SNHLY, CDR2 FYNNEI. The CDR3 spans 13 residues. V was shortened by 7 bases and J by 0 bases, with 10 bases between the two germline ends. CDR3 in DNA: TGTGCCAGCACTCGGACAAACTCCTACGAGCAGTACCTC. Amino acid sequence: CASTRTNSYEQYL.

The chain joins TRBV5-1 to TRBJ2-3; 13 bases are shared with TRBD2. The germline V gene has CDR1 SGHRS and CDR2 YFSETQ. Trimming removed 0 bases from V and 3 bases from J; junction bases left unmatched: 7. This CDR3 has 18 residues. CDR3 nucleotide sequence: TGCGCCAGCAGCTTGGGGTTGACTAGCGGGGGGTCGACAGATACGCAGTATTTT. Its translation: CASSLGLTSGGSTDTQYF.

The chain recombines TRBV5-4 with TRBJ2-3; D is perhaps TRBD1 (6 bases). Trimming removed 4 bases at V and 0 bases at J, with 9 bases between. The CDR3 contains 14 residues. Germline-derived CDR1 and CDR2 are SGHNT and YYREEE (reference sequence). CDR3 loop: CASSLQGSTDTQYF. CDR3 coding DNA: TGTGCCAGCAGCCTACAGGGTAGCACAGATACGCAGTATTTT.

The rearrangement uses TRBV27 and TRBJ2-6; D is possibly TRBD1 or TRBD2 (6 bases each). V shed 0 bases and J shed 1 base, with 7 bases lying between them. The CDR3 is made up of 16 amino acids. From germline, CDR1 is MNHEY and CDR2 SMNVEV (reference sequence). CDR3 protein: CASSLSGGSGANVLTF. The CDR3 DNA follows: TGTGCCAGCAGTTTATCAGGGGGGTCTGGGGCCAACGTCCTGACTTTC.

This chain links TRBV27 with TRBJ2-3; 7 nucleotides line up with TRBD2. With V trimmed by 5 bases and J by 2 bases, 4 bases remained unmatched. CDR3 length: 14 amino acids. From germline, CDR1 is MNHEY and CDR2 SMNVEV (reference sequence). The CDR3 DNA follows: TGTGCCAGCAGTCCAAGACTAGCCACAGATACGCAGTATTTT. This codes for CASSPRLATDTQYF.

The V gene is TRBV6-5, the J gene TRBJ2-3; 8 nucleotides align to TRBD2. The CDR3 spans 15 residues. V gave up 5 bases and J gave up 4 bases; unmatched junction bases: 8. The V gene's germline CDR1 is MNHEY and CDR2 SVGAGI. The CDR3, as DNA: TGTGCCAGCAGTCGTAGCGGGGTCGGCTCAGATACGCAGTATTTT. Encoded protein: CASSRSGVGSDTQYF.

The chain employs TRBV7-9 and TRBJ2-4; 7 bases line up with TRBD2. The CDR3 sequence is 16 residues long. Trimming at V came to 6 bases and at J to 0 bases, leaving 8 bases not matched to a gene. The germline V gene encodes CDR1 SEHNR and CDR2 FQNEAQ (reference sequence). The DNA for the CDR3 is TGTGCCAGCAGTTTAACACGGGGGGTAGCCAAAAACATTCAGTACTTC. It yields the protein CASSLTRGVAKNIQYF. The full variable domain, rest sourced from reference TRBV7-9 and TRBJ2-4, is DTGVSQNPRHKITKRGQNVTFRCDPISEHNRLYWYRQTLGQGPEFLTYFQNEAQLEKSRLLSDRFSAERPKGSFSTLEIQRTEQGDSAMYLCASSLTRGVAKNIQYFGAGTRLSVL.

As DNA, the CDR3 is TGTGCCAGCAGCTTGGCCGGATACACAGATACGCAGTATTTT. Translation: CASSLAGYTDTQYF. J is TRBJ2-3 and V is TRBV5-6; D gene ambiguous. In germline, CDR1 is SGHDT, CDR2 YYEEEE. The CDR3 runs to 14 residues. Deletions cut 0 bases from V and 2 bases from J, with 7 bases between.

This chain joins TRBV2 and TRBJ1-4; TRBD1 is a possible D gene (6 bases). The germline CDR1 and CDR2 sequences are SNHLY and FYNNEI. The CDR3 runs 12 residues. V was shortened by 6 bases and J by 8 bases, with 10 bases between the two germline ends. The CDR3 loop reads CASRGGGEKLFF. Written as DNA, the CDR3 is TGTGCCAGCAGAGGGGGAGGAGAAAAACTGTTTTTT.

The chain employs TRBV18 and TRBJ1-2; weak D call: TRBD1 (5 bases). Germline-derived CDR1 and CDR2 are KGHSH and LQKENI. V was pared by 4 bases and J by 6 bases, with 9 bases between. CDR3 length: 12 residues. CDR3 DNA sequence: TGTGCCAGCTCACTGGAGGGGAATGGCTACACCTTC. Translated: CASSLEGNGYTF.

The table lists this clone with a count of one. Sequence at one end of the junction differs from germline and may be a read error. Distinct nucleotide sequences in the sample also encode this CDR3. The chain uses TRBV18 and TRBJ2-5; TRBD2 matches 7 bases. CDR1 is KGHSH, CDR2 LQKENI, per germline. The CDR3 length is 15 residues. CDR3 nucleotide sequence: TGCGCCAGCTCACCGGGGGGACGGAAGGGAGAGACCCAGTACTTC. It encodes CASSPGGRKGETQYF.

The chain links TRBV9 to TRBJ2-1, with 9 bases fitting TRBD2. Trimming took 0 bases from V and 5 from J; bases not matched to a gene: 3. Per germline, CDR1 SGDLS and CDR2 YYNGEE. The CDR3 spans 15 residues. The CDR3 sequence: CASSVGLAENNEQFF. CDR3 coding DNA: TGTGCCAGCAGCGTAGGACTAGCGGAAAACAATGAGCAGTTCTTC.

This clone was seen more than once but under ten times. The CDR3 is CASSPRGIYNEQFF. CDR3 nucleotides: TGTGCCAGCAGTCCCCGGGGGATTTACAATGAGCAGTTCTTC. The chain combines TRBV6-6 with TRBJ2-1, with D maybe TRBD2 (6 bases). V was shortened by 5 bases and J by 4 bases, with 12 bases between the two germline ends. This CDR3 contains 14 residues. Germline loops: CDR1 MNHNY, CDR2 SVGAGI (reference sequence).